This TCR beta chain was recorded in a study of graft-versus-host responses after intestinal transplantation. On the study more broadly: Each recipient received a multivisceral, liver-intestinal, or isolated intestinal graft.

Regarding this clone: As yet, its antigen is unknown.

Method: immunoSEQ multiplex PCR; TCRdb's copy keeps in-frame clones and lacks some. Counted here are 90,000 to 95,000 clones, more than 85% occurring once; the ten biggest clones make up 0.5%. Broader study findings: Detected in recipient marrow were GvH clones, some of which were first observed in ileum or blood. Graft-donor T cell macrochimerism coincided with high graft-versus-host to host-versus-graft clonal ratios in allografts.

The sequence derives from a human donor who received an intestinal transplant. This specimen was unstimulated CD8+ T cells sorted from spleen or lymph node cells, taken before intestinal transplant.

The CDR3 loop reads CAWSLGGGSYSGNTIYF. The CDR3 region has the DNA TGTGCCTGGAGTTTAGGAGGAGGCAGTTACTCTGGAAACACCATATATTTT. The rearrangement links TRBV30 to TRBJ1-3, with unresolved D. V was trimmed by 2 bases and J by 0 bases, leaving 17 bases between them. The CDR3 runs to 17 residues. Germline-derived CDR1 and CDR2 are GTSNPN and SVGIG (reference sequence).